This T cell receptor (beta chain) was found in a study of blood T cells in healthy people across ages. With regard to this clonotype: Its antigen remains unidentified. Possible read error: a much larger clone is one base away.

A sample-barcoded 5' primer and a J-beta primer mix were used in a second PCR of roughly 7 to 11 cycles. A template-switch adaptor containing 12 random nucleotides labeled each cDNA molecule. A single record per CDR3 protein comes from TCRdb applying MiXCR to the 5' RACE reads. Of about 590,000 distinct CDR3 sequences listed, about 30% are singletons. Findings and caveats of the study: With naive T cell percentage, TCR beta diversity showed a strong correlation. Bulk PBMC profiling left naive and antigen-experienced comparisons inconclusive. More naive CD4+ cells and higher diversity marked long-lived donors relative to aged donors.

The CDR3 length is 15 residues. The V gene's germline CDR1 is MDHEN and CDR2 SYDVKM. The sequence was collected from a woman aged 80 or over in good health. This rearrangement joins TRBV28 to TRBJ2-5; 7 bases match TRBD2. Sequencing input: blood. The CDR3 bases are TGTGCCAGCAGTTTCATTCGGGGAGGGCAAGAGACCCAGTGCTTC. This sequence encodes CASSFIRGGQETQCF.